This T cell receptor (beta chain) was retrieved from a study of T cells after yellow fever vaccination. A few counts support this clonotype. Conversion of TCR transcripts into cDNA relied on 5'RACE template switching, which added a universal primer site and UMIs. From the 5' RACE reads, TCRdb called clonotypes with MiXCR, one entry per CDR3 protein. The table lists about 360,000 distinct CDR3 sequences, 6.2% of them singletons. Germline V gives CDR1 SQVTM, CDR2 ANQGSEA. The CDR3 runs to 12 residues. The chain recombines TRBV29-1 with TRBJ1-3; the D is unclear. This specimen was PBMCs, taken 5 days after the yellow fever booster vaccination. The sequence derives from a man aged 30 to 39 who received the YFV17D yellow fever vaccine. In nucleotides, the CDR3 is TGCACCGCCCGATCCTCCGGAAACACCATATATTTT. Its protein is CTARSSGNTIYF.